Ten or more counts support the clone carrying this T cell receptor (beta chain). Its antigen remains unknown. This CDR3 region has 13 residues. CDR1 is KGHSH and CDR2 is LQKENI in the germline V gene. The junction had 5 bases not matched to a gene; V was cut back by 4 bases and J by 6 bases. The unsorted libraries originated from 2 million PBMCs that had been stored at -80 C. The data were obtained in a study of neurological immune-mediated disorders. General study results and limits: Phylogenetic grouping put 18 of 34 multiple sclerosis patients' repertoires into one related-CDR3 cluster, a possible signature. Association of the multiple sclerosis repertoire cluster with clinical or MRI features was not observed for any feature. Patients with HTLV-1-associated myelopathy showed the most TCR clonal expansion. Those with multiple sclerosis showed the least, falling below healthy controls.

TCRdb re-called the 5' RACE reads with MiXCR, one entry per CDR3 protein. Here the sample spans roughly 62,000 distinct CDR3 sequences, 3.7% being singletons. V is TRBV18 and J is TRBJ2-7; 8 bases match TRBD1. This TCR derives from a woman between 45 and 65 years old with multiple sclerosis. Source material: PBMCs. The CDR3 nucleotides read TGTGCCAGCTCACTGGGGACAGGCGGCGAGCAGTACTTC. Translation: CASSLGTGGEQYF.